A single sample is the source of the 10 T cell receptor beta chains below, sequenced in a study of blood T cells in healthy people across ages. With a J-beta primer mix and a sample-barcoded 5' primer, a second PCR ran 7 to 11 cycles. TCRdb fed the 5' RACE reads into MiXCR, producing one record per CDR3 protein. The table shows about 1.1 million distinct CDR3 sequences, with roughly two fifths occurring only once. Sequenced sample: blood. The receptors were sampled from a man younger than 35 in good health.

This clonotype was seen more than once but under ten times. V usage is TRBV4-1 and J usage is TRBJ2-4; D is perhaps TRBD2 (6 bases). The germline gives CDR1 MGHRA, CDR2 YSYEKL. The CDR3 runs to 15 residues. Deletions cut 1 base from V and 1 base from J, with 8 bases between. CDR3 amino acids: CASSQGGNAKNIQYF. In nucleotides, the CDR3 is TGCGCCAGCAGCCAAGGCGGGAACGCCAAAAACATTCAGTACTTC.

This clonotype appeared many times. The gene calls are TRBV5-1 and TRBJ2-3; weak D call: TRBD2 (7 bases). The CDR3 spans 14 residues. Looked up from germline, CDR1 is SGHRS and CDR2 is YFSETQ. V lost 5 bases and J 4 bases, leaving 14 bases between the germline ends. The CDR3 loop is CASSLLGGADTQYF. The CDR3 DNA follows: TGCGCCAGCAGTCTCCTAGGGGGGGCAGATACGCAGTATTTT.

The CDR3 sequence is CASSWNRGANTEAFF. CDR3 bases: TGTGCCAGCAGCTGGAACAGGGGGGCGAACACTGAAGCTTTCTTT. This chain connects TRBV7-2 to TRBJ1-1; 8 bases line up with TRBD1. Germline assignment: CDR1 SGHTA and CDR2 FQGNSA. The CDR3 spans 15 residues. V lost 4 bases and J lost 1; bases outside the gene matches: 5. The complete variable domain, with remaining parts taken from reference TRBV7-2 and TRBJ1-1, reads GAGVSQSPSNKVTEKGKDVELRCDPISGHTALYWYRQSLGQGLEFLIYFQGNSAPDKSGLPSDRFSAERTGGSVSTLTIQRTQQEDSAVYLCASSWNRGANTEAFFGQGTRLTVV.

This clonotype was picked up a small number of times. This sequence joins TRBV7-2 and TRBJ1-5, with 8 positions matching TRBD1. CDR1 is SGHTA, CDR2 FQGNSA, per germline. V trimming: 0 bases; J trimming: 7 bases; junction bases outside the gene matches: 11. There are 17 residues in the CDR3. CDR3 protein: CASSLAPHGQGQQPQHF. DNA of the CDR3: TGTGCCAGCAGCTTAGCTCCGCATGGACAGGGTCAACAGCCCCAGCATTTT.

This chain's CDR3 is CASSQDESKGWATEAFF. The CDR3 DNA is TGCGCCAGCAGCCAAGATGAGTCCAAGGGTTGGGCCACTGAAGCTTTCTTT. This rearrangement joins TRBV4-1 to TRBJ1-1, with D unclear. Trimming stripped 0 bases from V and 4 bases from J, with 18 bases between. The CDR3 covers 17 residues. Germline lookup yields CDR1 MGHRA and CDR2 YSYEKL.

The chain employs TRBV7-2 and TRBJ1-4; 7 nucleotides line up with TRBD1. CDR1 and CDR2 (germline): SGHTA, FQGNSA. Trimming removed 1 base from V and 3 bases from J; junction bases left unmatched: 5. This CDR3 has 16 amino acids. The CDR3 sequence is CASSLVGGESNEKLFF. The CDR3 DNA reads as TGTGCCAGCAGCTTAGTAGGGGGCGAATCTAATGAAAAACTGTTTTTT.

This clonotype was observed a handful of times. J is TRBJ1-4 and V is TRBV24-1; unclear D gene. This CDR3 has 13 amino acids. Germline V gives CDR1 KGHDR, CDR2 SFDVKD. V was shortened by 7 bases and J by 5 bases, with 10 bases between the two germline ends. CDR3 DNA sequence: TGTGCCACCAGGATTTCCGGGAATGAAAAACTGTTTTTT. Translating it yields CATRISGNEKLFF.

V gene TRBV3-1 combines with J gene TRBJ2-3, with 8 bases identical to TRBD2. The CDR3 has 17 residues. Trimming took 2 bases from V and 4 from J; bases not matched to a gene: 11. The germline gives CDR1 LGHDT, CDR2 YNNKEL (reference sequence). The CDR3 loop is CASSQYQRGGLSDTQYF. CDR3 in DNA: TGTGCCAGCAGCCAATATCAACGGGGGGGCCTCTCAGATACGCAGTATTTT.

This clonotype was counted only a few times. The chain links TRBV12-3 or TRBV12-4 to TRBJ1-4; D might be TRBD1 (6 bases). V shed 1 base and J shed 0 bases, with 9 bases lying between them. The CDR3 is 16 residues long. This CDR3 is CASSLDREATNEKLFF. CDR3 bases: TGTGCCAGCAGTTTAGACAGGGAGGCAACTAATGAAAAACTGTTTTTT.

This clonotype came up a few times. Here the CDR3 reads CASTVYTEAFF. The CDR3 bases are TGTGCCAGCACTGTTTACACTGAAGCTTTCTTT. The chain couples TRBV12-3 or TRBV12-4 to TRBJ1-1; D is unresolved. V dropped 7 bases and J dropped 3 bases, with 6 bases sitting between them. The length of the CDR3 is 11 residues.